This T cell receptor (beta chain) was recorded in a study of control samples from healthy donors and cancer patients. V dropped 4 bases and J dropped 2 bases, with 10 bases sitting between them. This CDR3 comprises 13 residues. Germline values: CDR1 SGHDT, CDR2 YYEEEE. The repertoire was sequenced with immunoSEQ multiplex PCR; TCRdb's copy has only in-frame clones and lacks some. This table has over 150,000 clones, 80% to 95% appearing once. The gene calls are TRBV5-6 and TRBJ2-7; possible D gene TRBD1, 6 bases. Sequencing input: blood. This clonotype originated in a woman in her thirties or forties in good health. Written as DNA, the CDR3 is TGTGCCAGCAGCCACGGACAGCCCTACGAGCAGTACTTC. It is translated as CASSHGQPYEQYF.